This T cell receptor (beta chain) was identified during a study of OX40 agonist ivuxolimab in advanced cancers. Using immunoSEQ multiplex PCR, the repertoire was profiled, and TCRdb retains in-frame clones only, with some absent. Of over 65,000 clones listed, about 90% are singletons. The CDR3 is 14 amino acids. Trimming took off 6 bases at V and 4 bases at J, with 12 bases between the two ends. Germline-derived CDR1 and CDR2 are MNHNS and SASEGT. The source material was CD4+ or CD8+ T cells sorted from blood, sampled in a trial of the OX40 agonist ivuxolimab. The TCR sequence derives from an adult with an advanced solid tumor such as melanoma, head and neck, liver or kidney cancer. The chain has TRBV6-1 and TRBJ2-2; D not certain. The CDR3 nucleotides are TGTGCCAGCAGGGCCGTTTCCAGCACCGGGGAGCTGTTTTTT. It yields the protein CASRAVSSTGELFF.